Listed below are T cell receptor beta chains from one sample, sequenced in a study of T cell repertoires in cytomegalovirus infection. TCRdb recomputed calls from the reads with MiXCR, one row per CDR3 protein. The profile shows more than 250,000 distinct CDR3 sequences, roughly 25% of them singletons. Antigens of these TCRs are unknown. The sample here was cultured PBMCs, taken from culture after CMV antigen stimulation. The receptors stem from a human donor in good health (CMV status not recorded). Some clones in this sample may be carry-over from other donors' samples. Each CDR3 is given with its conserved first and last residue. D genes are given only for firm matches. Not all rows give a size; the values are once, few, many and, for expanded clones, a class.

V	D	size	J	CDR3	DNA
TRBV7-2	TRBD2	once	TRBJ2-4	CASSLAGSGSAKNIQYF	TGTGCCAGCAGCTTAGCGGGGAGCGGGAGTGCCAAAAACATTCAGTACTTC
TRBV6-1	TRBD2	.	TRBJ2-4	CASSGRNAGVAKNIQYF	TGTGCCAGCAGCGGCAGGAACGCGGGAGTAGCCAAAAACATTCAGTACTTC
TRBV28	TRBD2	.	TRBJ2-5	CASSLIAGGLRETQYF	TGTGCCAGCAGCTTGATAGCGGGAGGCCTCCGTGAGACCCAGTACTTC
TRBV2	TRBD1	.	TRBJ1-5	CASSIQGNDQPQHF	TGTGCCAGCAGCATACAGGGGAACGATCAGCCCCAGCATTTT
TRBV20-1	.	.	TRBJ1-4	CSAPGFGNEKLFF	TGCAGTGCTCCAGGGTTCGGAAATGAAAAACTGTTTTTT
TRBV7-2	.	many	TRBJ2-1	CASSLEGNEQFF	TGTGCCAGCAGCTTAGAGGGGAATGAGCAGTTCTTC
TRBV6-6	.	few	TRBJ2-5	CASSNPPRQTAQETQYF	TGTGCCAGCAGTAACCCTCCACGACAGACAGCTCAAGAGACCCAGTACTTC
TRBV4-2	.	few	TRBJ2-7	CASSQDVANEQYF	TGTGCCAGCAGCCAAGACGTAGCGAATGAGCAGTACTTC
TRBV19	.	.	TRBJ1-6	CASRRRPGTPLHF	TGTGCCAGTCGTCGTCGGCCGGGGACACCCCTCCACTTT
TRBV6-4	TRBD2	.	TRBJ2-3	CASSDGTTHTDTQYF	TGTGCCAGCAGTGACGGGACTACCCACACAGATACGCAGTATTTT
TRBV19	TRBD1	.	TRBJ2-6	CASSGRADRVSGANVLTF	TGTGCCAGTAGTGGAAGGGCGGACAGGGTATCTGGGGCCAACGTCCTGACTTTC
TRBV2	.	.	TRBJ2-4	CASPGSPKNIQYF	TGTGCCAGCCCAGGGTCCCCGAAAAACATTCAGTACTTC
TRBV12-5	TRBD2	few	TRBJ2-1	CASGKREYAYNEQFF	TGTGCTAGTGGCAAGCGGGAATATGCCTACAATGAGCAGTTCTTC
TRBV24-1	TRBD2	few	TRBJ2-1	CATGLAGVNEQFF	TGTGCCACCGGACTAGCGGGAGTGAATGAGCAGTTCTTC
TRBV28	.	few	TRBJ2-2	CASRPHLRNTGELFF	TGTGCCAGCAGGCCCCACCTCAGAAACACCGGGGAGCTGTTTTTT
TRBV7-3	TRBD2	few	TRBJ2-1	CASSSRLAGPNEQFF	TGTGCCAGCAGCTCGAGACTAGCGGGGCCTAATGAGCAGTTCTTC
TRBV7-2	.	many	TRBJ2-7	CASSPRGLADHYEQYF	TGTGCCAGCAGCCCGAGGGGGCTAGCGGATCACTACGAGCAGTACTTC
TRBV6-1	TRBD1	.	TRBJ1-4	CASSERGGGEKLFF	TGTGCCAGCAGTGAAAGAGGGGGCGGTGAAAAACTGTTTTTT
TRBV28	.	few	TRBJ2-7	CAIAGTGEYEQYF	TGTGCCATCGCCGGGACGGGGGAATACGAGCAGTACTTC
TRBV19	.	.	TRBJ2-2	CASSISAVTGELFF	TGTGCCAGTAGTATATCGGCAGTCACCGGGGAGCTGTTTTTT
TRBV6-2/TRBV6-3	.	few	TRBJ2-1	CASSYGTRKDEQFF	TGTGCCAGCAGTTACGGGACGCGGAAAGATGAGCAGTTCTTC
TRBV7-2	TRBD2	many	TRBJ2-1	CASSLGVSGRNEQFF	TGTGCCAGCAGCTTAGGGGTTAGCGGGAGGAATGAGCAGTTCTTC
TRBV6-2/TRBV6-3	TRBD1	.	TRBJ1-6	CASSKSPGQGAYSPLHF	TGTGCCAGCAGTAAATCACCGGGACAGGGGGCATATTCACCCCTCCACTTT
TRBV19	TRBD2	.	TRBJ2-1	CASSGGEAGSYNEQFF	TGTGCCAGTAGTGGGGGGGAAGCGGGCTCCTACAATGAGCAGTTCTTC
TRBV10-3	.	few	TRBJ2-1	CAISGPPQGNSYNEQFF	TGTGCCATCAGTGGCCCCCCTCAAGGCAATTCCTACAATGAGCAGTTCTTC
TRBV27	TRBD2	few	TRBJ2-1	CASTKLAGGGNNEQFF	TGTGCCAGCACCAAACTCGCGGGGGGAGGGAACAATGAGCAGTTCTTC
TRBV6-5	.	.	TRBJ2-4	CASSKGRGADIQYF	TGTGCCAGCAGCAAGGGACGGGGGGCGGACATTCAGTACTTC
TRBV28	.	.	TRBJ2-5	CASSTPQGGETQYF	TGTGCCAGCAGTACTCCGCAGGGTGGGGAGACCCAGTACTTC
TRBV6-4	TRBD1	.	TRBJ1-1	CASSMDRGGVGTEAFF	TGTGCCAGCAGTATGGACAGGGGCGGAGTCGGCACTGAAGCTTTCTTT
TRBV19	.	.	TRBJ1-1	CASSRGAPPMNTEAFF	TGTGCCAGTAGCCGTGGGGCCCCACCCATGAACACTGAAGCTTTCTTT
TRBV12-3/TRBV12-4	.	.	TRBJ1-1	CASSLVGRMNTEAFF	TGTGCCAGCAGCCTAGTGGGGAGAATGAACACTGAAGCTTTCTTT
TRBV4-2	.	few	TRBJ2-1	CASSHDPDSYNEQFF	TGTGCCAGCAGCCATGATCCGGATTCCTACAATGAGCAGTTCTTC
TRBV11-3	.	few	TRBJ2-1	CASSLSWGDGDEQFF	TGTGCCAGCAGCCTCTCTTGGGGGGACGGGGATGAGCAGTTCTTC
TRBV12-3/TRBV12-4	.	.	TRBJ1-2	CASSFGLRYGYTF	TGTGCCAGCAGTTTCGGGCTACGCTATGGCTACACCTTC
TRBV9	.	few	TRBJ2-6	CASSVGHSGANVLTF	TGTGCCAGCAGCGTAGGTCACTCTGGGGCCAACGTCCTGACTTTC
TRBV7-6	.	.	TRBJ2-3	CASNKGQIRDTQYF	TGTGCCAGCAACAAAGGACAGATACGAGATACGCAGTATTTT
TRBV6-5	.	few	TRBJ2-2	CASKGLTGELFF	TGTGCCAGCAAGGGACTCACCGGGGAGCTGTTTTTT
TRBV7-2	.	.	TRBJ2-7	CASSLGLAAGEQYF	TGTGCCAGCAGCTTGGGACTGGCCGCGGGCGAGCAGTACTTC
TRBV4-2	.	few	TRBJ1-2	CASSQKRTANYGYTF	TGTGCCAGCAGCCAAAAACGGACAGCCAACTATGGCTACACCTTC
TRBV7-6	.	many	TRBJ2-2	CASSPGTTGRTGELFF	TGTGCCAGCAGCCCCGGGACAACGGGGCGGACCGGGGAGCTGTTTTTT
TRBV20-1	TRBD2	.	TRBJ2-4	CSARDLGLADLAKNIQYF	TGCAGTGCTAGAGATCTGGGACTAGCGGATCTAGCCAAAAACATTCAGTACTTC
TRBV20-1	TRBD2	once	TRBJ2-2	CSARGLAGGPTTGELFF	TGCAGTGCTAGGGGACTAGCGGGAGGGCCGACCACCGGGGAGCTGTTTTTT
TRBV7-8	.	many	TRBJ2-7	CASSLVVRRANEQYF	TGTGCCAGCAGCTTAGTAGTTCGAAGGGCGAACGAGCAGTACTTC
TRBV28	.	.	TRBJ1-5	CASSSNWGGAGVVRVHQPQHF	TGTGCCAGCAGCTCTAATTGGGGGGGGGCAGGTGTGGTGCGGGTTCATCAGCCCCAGCATTTT
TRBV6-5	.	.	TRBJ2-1	CASSFERSYNEQFF	TGTGCCAGCAGTTTCGAGCGATCCTACAATGAGCAGTTCTTC
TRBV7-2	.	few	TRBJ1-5	CASSLSMRNQPQHF	TGTGCCAGCAGCTTAAGTATGAGAAATCAGCCCCAGCATTTT
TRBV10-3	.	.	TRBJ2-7	CAIQAVGYEQYF	TGTGCCATCCAAGCTGTAGGCTACGAGCAGTACTTC
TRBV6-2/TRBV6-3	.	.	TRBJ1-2	CASRPTFIGDYGYTF	TGTGCCAGCAGACCTACTTTTATAGGCGACTATGGCTACACCTTC
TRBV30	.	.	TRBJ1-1	CAWEWANTEAFF	TGTGCCTGGGAGTGGGCGAACACTGAAGCTTTCTTT
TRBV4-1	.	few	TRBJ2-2	CASSPQPGADTGELFF	TGCGCCAGCAGCCCGCAGCCGGGGGCGGACACCGGGGAGCTGTTTTTT
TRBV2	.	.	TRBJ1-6	CASNRPHRNSPLHF	TGTGCCAGCAACAGACCTCATCGGAATTCACCCCTCCACTTT
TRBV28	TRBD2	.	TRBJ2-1	CASSLGGRDNEQFF	TGTGCCAGCAGTTTGGGCGGGAGGGATAATGAGCAGTTCTTC
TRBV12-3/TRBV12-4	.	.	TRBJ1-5	CASSLGRVVNQPQHF	TGTGCCAGCAGTTTAGGCAGGGTTGTCAATCAGCCCCAGCATTTT
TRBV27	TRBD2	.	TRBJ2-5	CASQRGGTQYF	TGTGCCAGCCAGCGGGGAGGGACCCAGTACTTC
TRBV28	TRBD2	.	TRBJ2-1	CASSSYPRREANNEQFF	TGTGCCAGCAGTTCCTACCCAAGACGGGAGGCTAATAATGAGCAGTTCTTC
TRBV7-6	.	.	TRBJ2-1	CASSFSDLQEQFF	TGTGCCAGCAGCTTTTCGGACTTACAGGAGCAGTTCTTC
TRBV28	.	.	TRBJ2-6	CASSLWVPQSSGANVLTF	TGTGCCAGCAGTTTATGGGTACCGCAAAGTTCTGGGGCCAACGTCCTGACTTTC
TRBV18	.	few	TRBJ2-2	CASSPPQGGTGELFF	TGTGCCAGCTCACCACCGCAGGGAGGAACCGGGGAGCTGTTTTTT
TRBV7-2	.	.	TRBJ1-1	CASSPANTEAFF	TGTGCCAGCAGCCCCGCGAACACTGAAGCTTTCTTT